This T cell receptor (beta chain) was recorded in a study of molecular identifiers for immune sequencing clone quantification. Whole-study context: The replicates split RNA from around 18,000 or 91,000 naive CD8 cells five ways and sequenced four.

Worth noting for this clonotype: Germline is not matched at one junction end, which may reflect a read error.

This CDR3 has 13 amino acids. The germline V gene encodes CDR1 SNHLY and CDR2 FYNNEI. TCRdb itself ran the PCR reads through MiXCR, one entry per CDR3 protein. The sample includes 550,000 to 750,000 distinct CDR3 sequences, 15% to 20% of them seen just once. This TCR was recovered from a human donor in good health. Some libraries in this study had Jurkat cell RNA spiked in. The sequencing input was naive CD8+ T cells from blood, with Jurkat cell RNA spiked in. Subset noted: FACS-sorted CD8+CD4-CCR7+CD45RA+ naive T cells. The chain recombines TRBV2 with TRBJ2-7; 8 bases map to TRBD1. CDR3: CAGSAGGGGEQYF. CDR3 DNA sequence: TGTGCCGGCAGTGCAGGGGGCGGAGGGGAGCAGTACTTC.